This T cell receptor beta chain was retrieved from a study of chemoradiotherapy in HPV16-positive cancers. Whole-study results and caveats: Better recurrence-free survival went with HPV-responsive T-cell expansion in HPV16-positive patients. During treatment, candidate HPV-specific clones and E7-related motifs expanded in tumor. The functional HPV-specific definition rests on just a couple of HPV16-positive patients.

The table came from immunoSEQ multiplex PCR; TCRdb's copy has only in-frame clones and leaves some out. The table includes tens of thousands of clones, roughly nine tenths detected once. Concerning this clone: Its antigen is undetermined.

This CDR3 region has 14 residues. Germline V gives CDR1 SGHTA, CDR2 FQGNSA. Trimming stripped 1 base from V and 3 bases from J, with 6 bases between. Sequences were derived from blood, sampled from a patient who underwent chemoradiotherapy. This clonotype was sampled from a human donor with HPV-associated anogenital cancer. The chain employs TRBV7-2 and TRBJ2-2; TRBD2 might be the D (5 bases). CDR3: CASSLVAYTGELFF. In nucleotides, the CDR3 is TGTGCCAGCAGCTTAGTAGCGTACACCGGGGAGCTGTTTTTT.